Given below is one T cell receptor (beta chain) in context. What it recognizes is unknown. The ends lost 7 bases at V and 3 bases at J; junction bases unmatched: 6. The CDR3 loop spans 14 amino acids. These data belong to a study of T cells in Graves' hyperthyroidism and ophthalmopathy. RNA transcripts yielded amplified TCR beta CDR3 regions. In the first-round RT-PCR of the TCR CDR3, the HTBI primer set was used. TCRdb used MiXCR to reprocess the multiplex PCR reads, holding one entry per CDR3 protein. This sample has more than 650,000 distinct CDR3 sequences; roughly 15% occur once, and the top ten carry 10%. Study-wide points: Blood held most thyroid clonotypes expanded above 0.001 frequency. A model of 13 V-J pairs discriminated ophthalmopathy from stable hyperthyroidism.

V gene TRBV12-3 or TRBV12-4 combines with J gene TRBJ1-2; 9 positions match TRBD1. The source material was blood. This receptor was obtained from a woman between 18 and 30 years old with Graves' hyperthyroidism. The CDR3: CASTQTGGDYGYTF. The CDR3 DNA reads TGTGCCAGCACCCAGACAGGGGGGGACTATGGCTACACCTTC.